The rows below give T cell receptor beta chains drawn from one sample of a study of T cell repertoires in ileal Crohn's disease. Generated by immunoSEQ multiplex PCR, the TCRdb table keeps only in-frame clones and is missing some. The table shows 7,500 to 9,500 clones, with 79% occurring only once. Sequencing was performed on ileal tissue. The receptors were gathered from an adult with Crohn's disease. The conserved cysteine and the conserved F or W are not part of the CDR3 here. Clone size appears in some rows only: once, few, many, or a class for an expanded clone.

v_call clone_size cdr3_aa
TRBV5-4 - ASSQYAGTGFYGYT
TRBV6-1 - ASSRTSGSAYEQY
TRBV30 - AWSVPPGYGAF
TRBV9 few ASSVGFTGELF
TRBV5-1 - ASSLLGVTANEQF
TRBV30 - AWSAGRNTEAF
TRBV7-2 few ASSLTVAGAYEQY
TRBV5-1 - ASSLGGGYTEAF
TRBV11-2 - ASSSGQGFGAF
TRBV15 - ATSREIASEQY
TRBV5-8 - ASSLVRADTQY
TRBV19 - ASSIESYNEQF
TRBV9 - ASSAGSGGATEQF
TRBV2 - ASREEGRLNQPQH
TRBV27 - ASSRKQGRGEQY
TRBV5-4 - ASSLAREGRYGYT
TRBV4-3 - ASSHGQGVNEQY
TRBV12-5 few ASGHEGGPAYGYT
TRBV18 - ASSPTVGGSNEQF
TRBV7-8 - ASIPGTAIAPGT
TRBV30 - VAGDDEQF
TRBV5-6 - ASSVRGLRSNEKLF
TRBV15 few ATSRGQGTSGNTIY
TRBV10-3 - AISRSVGGQETQY
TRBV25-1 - ASSESAGGRGEKLF
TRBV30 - AWSRQVTDTQY
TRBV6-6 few ASRGLDGTDTQY
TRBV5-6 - ASSMGQHQPQH
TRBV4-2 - ASSRESGTAYGYT
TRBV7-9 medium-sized ASGTVSYYGYT
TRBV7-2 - ASSSRGSGRMGGDTQY
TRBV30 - AWSVRRTENYGYT
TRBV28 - ASSYSGNSYEQY
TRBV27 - ASSLFISREQY
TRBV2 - ASRRGGNNEQF
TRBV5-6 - ASSLAGGTYNEQF
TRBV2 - ASRRLAGGSYNEQF
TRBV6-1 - ASSVSGEVGELF
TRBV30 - AWSVRGGMSNEQF
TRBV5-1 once ASSLGLAGVEQY
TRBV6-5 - ASSYSGTGVTEAF
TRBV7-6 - ASSFLFLRGYEQY
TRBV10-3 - AIRFWDRSSGNTIY
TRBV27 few ASSFLQGGGNTEAF
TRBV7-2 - ASSLGKAGEQY
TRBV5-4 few ASSSGHHTSTDTQY
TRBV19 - ASSILVWAGGNTGELF
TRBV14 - ASSPTWDRGAEQY
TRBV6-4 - ARPPGSGGAYEQY
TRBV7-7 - ASSLGDRASGNTIY
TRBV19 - ASSIGGQGSEQF
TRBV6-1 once ASSGLKPGQGANEAF
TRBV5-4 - ASSLGGRTANTGELF
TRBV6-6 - ASVGTGNTGELF
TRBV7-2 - ASSLRGGGDQPQH
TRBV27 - ASSPTSTGKLYGYT
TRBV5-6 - ASSLDRGFSNYGYT
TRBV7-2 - ASSLDRAGNTIY